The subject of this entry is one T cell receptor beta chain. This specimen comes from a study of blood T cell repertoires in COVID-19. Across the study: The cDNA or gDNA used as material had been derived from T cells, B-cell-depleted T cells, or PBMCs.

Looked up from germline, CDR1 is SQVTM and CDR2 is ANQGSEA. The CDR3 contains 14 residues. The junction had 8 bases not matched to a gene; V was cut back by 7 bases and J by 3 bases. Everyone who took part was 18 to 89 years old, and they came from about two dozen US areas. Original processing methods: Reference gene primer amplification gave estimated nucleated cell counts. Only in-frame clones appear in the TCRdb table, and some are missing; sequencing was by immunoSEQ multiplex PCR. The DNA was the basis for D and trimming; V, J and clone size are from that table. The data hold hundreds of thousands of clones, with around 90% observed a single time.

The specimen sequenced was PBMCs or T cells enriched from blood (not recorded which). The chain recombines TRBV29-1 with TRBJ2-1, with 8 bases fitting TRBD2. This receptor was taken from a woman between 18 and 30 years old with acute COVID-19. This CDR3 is CSGSGRADYNEQFF. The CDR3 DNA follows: TGCAGCGGTTCCGGGAGGGCCGACTACAATGAGCAGTTCTTC.